This TCR beta chain was identified during a study of CXCR3-negative and CXCR3-positive naive CD8 T cells. This CDR3 has 15 residues. In germline, CDR1 is LNHNV, CDR2 YYDKDF (reference sequence). Carrying UMI labels, the TRB cDNA libraries were prepared through 5' RACE. Reanalyzing the 5' RACE reads, TCRdb keeps one entry per CDR3 protein, without DNA. The sample totals 90,000 to 95,000 distinct CDR3 sequences. The TCR sequence derives from a human donor in good health. Some clones in this sample may be carry-over from other donors' samples. The sequenced material came from naive CXCR3- CD8+ T cells from blood. Subset noted: CD45RO-CCR7+CD27+CD95- naive CD8+ T cells lacking CXCR3 (TNR3-). The rearrangement links TRBV15 to TRBJ1-5; TCRdb's D gene call, TRBD1, goes unchecked for lack of DNA. The CDR3 is CATSRVRTGVQPQHF.